This paragraph covers one TCR beta chain sequence. The antigen this receptor binds is unknown. Base qualities are not at hand, and no much larger clone is one base apart. V drops 0 bases and J drops 5 bases, leaving 9 bases in between. The CDR3 holds 15 amino acids from the cysteine to the phenylalanine. Left in the record is the CDR3 DNA by itself, 45 bases read in frame from the first base. The germline V gene specifies SGDLS as CDR1 and YYNGEE as CDR2. The record originates from a study of blood T cell repertoires in COVID-19 (dated by TCRdb to the early 2020s). At the level of the whole study: The collaborator samples originated in the United States, Italy and Spain and spanned the acute and convalescent phases of COVID-19. The material from the prospective study consisted of cDNA or gDNA derived from T cells, B-cell-depleted T cells, or PBMCs. Deeply sampled blood TCRbeta repertoires from subjects exposed to, actively infected with, or recovered from COVID-19 were included in the dataset. The repertoires were released in a freely available public database intended as a resource for research on the immune response to SARS-CoV-2. Samples came from the ongoing ImmuneRACE study (first 160 participants) plus 1,254 subjects from 6 global collaborators. The sample metadata nearly always contained a de-identified subject ID, COVID-19 status, age in years and sex. HLA class I and class II types, where available, came from metadata supplied by the sample provider rather than from assay-based typing.

Points the paper makes about the study in general: How much clinical and demographic metadata was included differed by source and by participant, and the metadata was provided uncurated.

TCRbeta CDR3 regions were amplified from genomic DNA by means of the immunoSEQ Assay, a bias-controlled multiplex PCR. The published analysis was carried out like this. The number of nucleated cells in each sample was estimated from the amplification of reference gene primers within the assay. To quantify the absolute abundance of each unique TCRbeta CDR3 rearrangement, sequence reads were collapsed and filtered. For each sample, productive Simpson clonality was calculated as the square root of Simpson's diversity index over productive rearrangements. This is the immuneACCESS table as TCRdb keeps it, with only in-frame sequences that have V and J called. A part of the clones is gone; compared with another copy, unresolved V genes explain less than half, and the rest is unexplained. That table gives V, J and clone size, and the DNA gave D and trimming. The sample table holds around 42,000 clones, of which about 91% were seen once. Around 3.5% of the sample is held by the ten biggest clonotypes.

Collaborating institutions collected whole blood in K2EDTA tubes following their own protocols. For TCRbeta analysis, collaborators shipped samples in one of three forms: frozen whole blood, isolated PBMCs, or DNA extracted from either of those sample types. The V gene is TRBV9 and the J gene is TRBJ1-6, with the D gene too uncertain to name. Source material: peripheral blood. This receptor was taken from a human donor in a cohort sampled during active COVID-19. The encoded CDR3 is CASSVGASDNSPLHF. DNA sequence: TGTGCCAGCAGCGTAGGGGCCAGTGATAATTCACCCCTCCACTTT.